Listed below are T cell receptor beta chains from one sample, sequenced in a study of OX40 agonist ivuxolimab in advanced cancers. Repertoires were generated with immunoSEQ multiplex PCR, while TCRdb's copy carries only in-frame clones and drops some. The repertoire has tens of thousands of clones, roughly nine tenths of them found once; the top ten carry about 2.4%. This specimen was CD4+ or CD8+ T cells sorted from blood, taken in a trial of the OX40 agonist ivuxolimab. These TCRs come from an adult with an advanced solid tumor such as melanoma, head and neck, liver or kidney cancer. Each CDR3 is given with its conserved first and last residue. The order of the fields is V gene, D gene, CDR3 length, J gene, CDR3 DNA, CDR3 protein. D genes are given only for firm matches.

TRBV7-9	NA	15	TRBJ1-1	TGTGCCAGCAGCTCAGACAGGCACATGAACACTGAAGCTTTCTTT	CASSSDRHMNTEAFF
TRBV27	NA	15	TRBJ1-1	TGTGCCAGCGGGGGTGGAACCACGATGAACACTGAAGCTTTCTTT	CASGGGTTMNTEAFF
TRBV6-1	TRBD1	13	TRBJ1-1	TGTGCCAGCAGGGGACAGGTGAACACTGAAGCTTTCTTT	CASRGQVNTEAFF
TRBV18	NA	13	TRBJ2-3	TGTGCCAGCTCACCATTACCCCTAGCGCCTGGAGATTTT	CASSPLPLAPGDF
TRBV2	NA	17	TRBJ2-3	TGTGCCAGCAGGGATTACGGACAGACCCTGGGCACAGATACGCAGTATTTT	CASRDYGQTLGTDTQYF
TRBV5-1	TRBD2	14	TRBJ2-7	TGCGCCAGCAGCTTGTCGGGAGGGTTATACGAGCAGTACTTC	CASSLSGGLYEQYF
TRBV7-7	TRBD1	14	TRBJ2-1	TGTGCTAGCAGCTTACAGGGGGCCTACAATGAGCAGTTCTTC	CASSLQGAYNEQFF
TRBV19	TRBD2	15	TRBJ2-5	TGTGCCAGTAGTTCGGGACTAGCGGGAAGCGAGACCCAGTACTTC	CASSSGLAGSETQYF
TRBV29-1	NA	13	TRBJ1-3	TGCAGCGCAGCAGGGCGTTCTGGAAACACCATATATTTT	CSAAGRSGNTIYF
TRBV4-1	NA	17	TRBJ1-4	TGCGCCAGCAGCCAAGATACAGCAGCGACCTCTAATGAAAAACTGTTTTTT	CASSQDTAATSNEKLFF
TRBV10-1	NA	12	TRBJ2-1	TGCGCCAGCAGTGTAGCCAGCGGATACCAGTTCTTC	CASSVASGYQFF
TRBV11-2	TRBD2	15	TRBJ2-4	TGTGCCAGCAGCTCAACAACTGGGACTAGTTCCATTCAGTACTTC	CASSSTTGTSSIQYF
TRBV30	NA	11	TRBJ1-2	TGTGCCTGGGGACAGAACTATGGCTACACCTTC	CAWGQNYGYTF
TRBV19	NA	15	TRBJ1-3	TGTGCCAGTAAGATGACAGGAATGGCTGGAAACACCATATATTTT	CASKMTGMAGNTIYF
TRBV11-2	NA	16	TRBJ2-7	TGTGCCAGCAGCCCCATCTCAAGGAGGGACACCTACGAGCAGTACTTC	CASSPISRRDTYEQYF
TRBV6-5	NA	12	TRBJ2-3	TGTGCCAGCAGTTCGGAAGTGGATACGCAGTATTTT	CASSSEVDTQYF
TRBV6-1	TRBD1	14	TRBJ2-7	TGTGCCAGCAGTATCAACCGGGACAGGGTCGAGCAGTACTTC	CASSINRDRVEQYF
TRBV18	TRBD1	17	TRBJ1-1	TGTGCCAGCTCACTAGGACAGGGGGCGTTTCGGGACACTGAAGCTTTCTTT	CASSLGQGAFRDTEAFF
TRBV28	NA	12	TRBJ2-3	TGTGCCAGCAAGCGGGTCACAGATACGCAGTATTTT	CASKRVTDTQYF
TRBV19	NA	19	TRBJ2-4	TGTGCCAGTAGTATAGATGTGGGTAGGTTCCAGGTGGCCAAAAACATTCAGTACTTC	CASSIDVGRFQVAKNIQYF
TRBV5-1	NA	13	TRBJ2-5	TGCGCCAGCAGACCGGGCAGCCAAGAGACCCAGTACTTC	CASRPGSQETQYF
TRBV28	NA	12	TRBJ2-7	TGTGCCAGCAGTTCTTGGGGGGCCCTTCTTAACTTC	CASSSWGALLNF
TRBV7-2	NA	13	TRBJ1-2	TGTGCCAGCAGCTTAGCCCGGGACTCTGGCTACACCTTC	CASSLARDSGYTF
TRBV11-3	TRBD2	18	TRBJ2-1	TGTGCCAGCAGCTTAGCCGTAGAAGCGGGATACTCCTACAATGAGCAGTTCTTC	CASSLAVEAGYSYNEQFF